These 14 T cell receptor beta chains were sequenced from one sample in a study of cytomegalovirus exposure and HLA in healthy donors. The assay was immunoSEQ multiplex PCR, and TCRdb's table has in-frame clones only and misses some. The repertoire has hundreds of thousands of clones, 87% of them found once; the top ten carry around 12%. The sample was PBMCs. The receptors shown here come from a man between 18 and 35 years old in good health and CMV-seropositive.

The chain couples TRBV19 to TRBJ2-7; TRBD1 matches at 9 bases. J gave up 5 bases and V 6 bases, and 11 bases lay outside the gene matches. The CDR3 is 15 amino acids. CDR1 is LNHDA and CDR2 is SQIVND in the germline V gene (reference sequence). The CDR3 sequence is CASRNPGQGPHEQYF. CDR3 sequence (DNA): TGTGCCAGTAGAAATCCGGGACAGGGTCCCCACGAGCAGTACTTC.

This chain links TRBV5-1 with TRBJ2-7; 8 nucleotides agree with TRBD2. Per the germline V gene, CDR1 is SGHRS and CDR2 is YFSETQ. The V gene end was trimmed by 3 bases and the J gene end by 0 bases; junction bases not matched to a gene: 5. The CDR3 length is 15 residues. CDR3 region: CASSSLAGSSYEQYF. In DNA form, the CDR3 reads TGCGCCAGCAGCTCCTTAGCGGGGAGCTCCTACGAGCAGTACTTC.

The chain joins TRBV19 to TRBJ1-2; D unclear. The CDR3 totals 13 residues. The germline gives CDR1 LNHDA, CDR2 SQIVND (reference sequence). V was trimmed by 0 bases and J by 6 bases, leaving 8 bases between them. DNA of the CDR3: TGTGCCAGTAGTATAGATTTGAACAATGGCTACACCTTC. Its translation: CASSIDLNNGYTF.

The rearrangement links TRBV5-6 to TRBJ1-3; a possible D gene is TRBD1 (5 bases). Germline lookup yields CDR1 SGHDT and CDR2 YYEEEE. V was pared by 2 bases and J by 3 bases, with 18 bases between. This CDR3 is 17 amino acids long. The CDR3 DNA is TGTGCCAGCAGCTTCGGGGACGAGGGAGACGTTGGAAACACCATATATTTT. Its translation is CASSFGDEGDVGNTIYF.

The J gene is TRBJ2-7, the V gene TRBV5-6; 8 bases line up with TRBD1. This CDR3 is 13 amino acids long. CDR1 is SGHDT and CDR2 is YYEEEE in the germline V gene. J was trimmed by 5 bases and V by 4 bases; bases with no gene match: 5. The CDR3 DNA sequence: TGTGCCAGCAGCCAGGACAGGGCCCACGAGCAGTACTTC. This codes for CASSQDRAHEQYF. Variable domain in full (rest from reference TRBV5-6 and TRBJ2-7): DAGVTQSPTHLIKTRGQQVTLRCSPKSGHDTVSWYQQALGQGPQFIFQYYEEEERQRGNFPDRFSGHQFPNYSSELNVNALLLGDSALYLCASSQDRAHEQYFGPGTRLTVT.

The gene calls are TRBV6-6 and TRBJ1-2; D is unclear. Germline values: CDR1 MNHNY, CDR2 SVGAGI (reference sequence). The ends were cut back, 3 bases at V and 8 bases at J, with 10 bases in the middle. CDR3 length equals 12 residues. CDR3 nucleotides: TGTGCCAGCAGTTATTGGGCCAGCGGCTACACCTTC. Amino acids: CASSYWASGYTF.

The chain recombines TRBV30 with TRBJ1-5, with D tentatively TRBD1 (6 bases). The CDR3 is 16 residues long. V lost 0 bases and J lost 3, with 15 bases in between. Germline V lookup: CDR1 GTSNPN, CDR2 SVGIG (reference sequence). The CDR3 protein is CAWSVTGGGHNQPQHF. The CDR3 nucleotides read TGTGCCTGGAGTGTGACAGGTGGGGGCCACAATCAGCCCCAGCATTTT.

V usage is TRBV30 and J usage is TRBJ2-3; D is ambiguous. V lost 0 bases to trimming and J lost 2 bases, with 15 bases between them. The CDR3 totals 16 residues. Germline V gene sequence: CDR1 GTSNPN, CDR2 SVGIG (reference sequence). The DNA for the CDR3 is TGTGCCTGGAGTGTAATGGCAACTGAGTTCACAGATACGCAGTATTTT. The encoded protein is CAWSVMATEFTDTQYF.

The chain recombines TRBV5-1 with TRBJ1-1; the D is unclear. Looked up from germline, CDR1 is SGHRS and CDR2 is YFSETQ. Deletions cut 0 bases from V and 5 bases from J, with 20 bases between. The CDR3 contains 17 residues. This chain's CDR3 is CASSLVSVPLRKTEAFF. The CDR3 DNA reads as TGCGCCAGCAGCTTGGTCTCCGTGCCCCTTAGGAAGACTGAAGCTTTCTTT.

The genes are TRBV7-2 and TRBJ2-1; unclear D gene. Trimming took 2 bases from V and 8 from J, leaving 13 bases between them. Germline CDR1 and CDR2: SGHTA and FQGNSA. There are 14 residues in the CDR3. CDR3 amino acids: CASSLRWASDEQFF. Here the CDR3 DNA reads TGTGCCAGCAGCTTAAGGTGGGCATCGGATGAGCAGTTCTTC.

The chain links TRBV6-1 to TRBJ2-2, with 8 bases lining up with TRBD1. Germline V gives CDR1 MNHNS, CDR2 SASEGT. The CDR3 extends over 15 amino acids. J was trimmed by 3 bases and V by 5 bases; bases with no gene match: 5. CDR3 residues: CASSTGTGHTGELFF. The CDR3 bases are TGTGCCAGCAGTACCGGGACAGGACACACCGGGGAGCTGTTTTTT.

The chain combines TRBV19 with TRBJ2-1; 10 nucleotides line up with TRBD2. The CDR3 covers 16 residues. Losses at the gene ends were 4 bases for V and 0 bases for J; bases not matched to a gene: 3. Germline CDR1 reads LNHDA; CDR2 reads SQIVND (reference sequence). The CDR3 reads CASSTRTSGSYNEQFF. CDR3 sequence (DNA): TGTGCCAGTAGTACCAGGACTAGCGGCTCCTACAATGAGCAGTTCTTC. Together with reference TRBV19 and TRBJ2-1, the CDR3 gives the full variable domain: DGGITQSPKYLFRKEGQNVTLSCEQNLNHDAMYWYRQDPGQGLRLIYYSQIVNDFQKGDIAEGYSVSREKKESFPLTVTSAQKNPTAFYLCASSTRTSGSYNEQFFGPGTRLTVL.

V is TRBV5-4 and J is TRBJ2-7; D may be TRBD1 (6 bases). CDR1 and CDR2 from the germline V gene are SGHNT and YYREEE (reference sequence). V lost 1 base, J lost 6 bases, and 17 bases lay in between. This CDR3 is built from 15 residues. The CDR3 sequence: CASSLQGRNYGEQYF. The CDR3 bases are TGTGCCAGCAGCTTGCAGGGGAGAAACTACGGCGAGCAGTACTTC.

The chain combines TRBV4-2 with TRBJ1-1; TRBD1 might be the D (5 bases). V gave up 1 base and J gave up 1 base, with 16 bases separating them. Germline V CDR1 and CDR2: LGHNA, YNFKEQ. The CDR3 contains 17 residues. CDR3 in amino acids: CASSQGLPLGQNTEAFF. In DNA, the CDR3 is TGTGCCAGCAGCCAAGGATTGCCCCTTGGACAGAACACTGAAGCTTTCTTT.